The table lists the clone carrying this TCR beta chain with many counts. Its specificity is not known. Unique molecular identifiers were built into the TCRbeta library. TCRdb reprocessed the PCR reads via MiXCR and lists one record per CDR3 protein. The sample holds hundreds of thousands of distinct CDR3 sequences; less than 20% are singletons and the top ten take approximately 5%. These data come from a study of T-cell reconstitution after alpha-beta-depleted transplantation in children. Study-level results: T cells produced anew were the main source of T-cell counts and diversity one year after transplant. After transplant, high TCRbeta diversity at day 60 in some patients arose from surviving recipient T cells and thymic progenitors. Expanded clones from the graft, numbering several hundred, reportedly supplied alpha-beta T cells about two months after transplant.

This CDR3 spans 14 amino acids. The V end was cut by 0 bases, the J end by 6 bases, with 10 bases between. Per germline, CDR1 SGHRS and CDR2 YFSETQ. This sequence was found in a male patient under 18 who had a stem cell transplant for acute lymphoblastic leukemia, so the T cells may come from the graft donor. The sample was PBMCs, mostly from graft donor cells, taken 360 days after TCRalphabeta/CD19-depleted stem cell transplant. The genes are TRBV5-1 and TRBJ2-1, with D unresolved. The CDR3 DNA is TGCGCCAGCAGCTTGGGGCTATCCGGCAATGAGCAGTTCTTC. Translation gives CASSLGLSGNEQFF.